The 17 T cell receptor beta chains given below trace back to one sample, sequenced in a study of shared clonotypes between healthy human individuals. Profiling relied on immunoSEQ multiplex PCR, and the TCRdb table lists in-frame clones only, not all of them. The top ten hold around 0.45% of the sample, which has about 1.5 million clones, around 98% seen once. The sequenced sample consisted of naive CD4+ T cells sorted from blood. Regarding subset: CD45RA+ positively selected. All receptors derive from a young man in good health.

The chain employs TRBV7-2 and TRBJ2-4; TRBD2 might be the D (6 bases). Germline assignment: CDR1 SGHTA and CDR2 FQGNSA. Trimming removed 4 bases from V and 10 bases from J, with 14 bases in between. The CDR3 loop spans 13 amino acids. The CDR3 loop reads CASSSGGQTIQYF. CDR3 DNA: TGTGCCAGCAGCTCCGGAGGGCAAACTATTCAGTACTTC.

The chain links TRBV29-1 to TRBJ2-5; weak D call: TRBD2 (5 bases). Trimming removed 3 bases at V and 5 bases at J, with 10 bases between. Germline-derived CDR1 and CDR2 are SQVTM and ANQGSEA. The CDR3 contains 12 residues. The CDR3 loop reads CSVDISVETQYF. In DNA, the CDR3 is TGCAGCGTTGATATTAGCGTGGAGACCCAGTACTTC.

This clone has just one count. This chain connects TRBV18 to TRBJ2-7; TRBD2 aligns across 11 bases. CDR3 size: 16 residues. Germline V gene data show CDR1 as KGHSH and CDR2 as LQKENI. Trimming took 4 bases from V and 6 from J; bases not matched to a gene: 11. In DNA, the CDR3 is TGTGCCAGCTCACTCACACTAGCGGGAGATCGAGCCGAGCAGTACTTC. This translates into CASSLTLAGDRAEQYF.

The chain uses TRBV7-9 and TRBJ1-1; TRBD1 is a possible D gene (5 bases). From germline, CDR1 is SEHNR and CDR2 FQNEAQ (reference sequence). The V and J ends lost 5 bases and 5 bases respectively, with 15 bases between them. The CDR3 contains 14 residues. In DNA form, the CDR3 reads TGTGCCAGCAGCCTACGCAGGGTGGGGACTGAAGCTTTCTTT. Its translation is CASSLRRVGTEAFF.

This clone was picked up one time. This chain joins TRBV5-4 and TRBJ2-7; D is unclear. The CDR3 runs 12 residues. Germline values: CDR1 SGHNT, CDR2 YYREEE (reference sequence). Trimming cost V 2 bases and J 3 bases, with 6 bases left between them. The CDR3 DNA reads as TGTGCCAGCAGCTTAACAGACTACGAGCAGTACTTC. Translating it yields CASSLTDYEQYF. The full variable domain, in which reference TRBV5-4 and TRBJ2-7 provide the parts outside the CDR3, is ETGVTQSPTHLIKTRGQQVTLRCSSQSGHNTVSWYQQALGQGPQFIFQYYREEENGRGNFPPRFSGLQFPNYSSELNVNALELDDSALYLCASSLTDYEQYFGPGTRLTVT.

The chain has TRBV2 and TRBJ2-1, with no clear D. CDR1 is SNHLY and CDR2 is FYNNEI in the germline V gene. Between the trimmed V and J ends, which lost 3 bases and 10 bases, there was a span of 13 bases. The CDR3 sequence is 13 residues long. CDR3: CASSDFRVWEQFF. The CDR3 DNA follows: TGTGCCAGCAGTGATTTTAGGGTCTGGGAGCAGTTCTTC.

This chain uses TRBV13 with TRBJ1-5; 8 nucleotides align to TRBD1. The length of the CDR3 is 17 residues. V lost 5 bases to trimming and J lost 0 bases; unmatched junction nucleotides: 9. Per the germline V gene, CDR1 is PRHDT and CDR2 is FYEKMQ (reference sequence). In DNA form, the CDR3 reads TGTGCCAGCAGCAAACAGGGGGGACATTATAGCAATCAGCCCCAGCATTTT. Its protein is CASSKQGGHYSNQPQHF.

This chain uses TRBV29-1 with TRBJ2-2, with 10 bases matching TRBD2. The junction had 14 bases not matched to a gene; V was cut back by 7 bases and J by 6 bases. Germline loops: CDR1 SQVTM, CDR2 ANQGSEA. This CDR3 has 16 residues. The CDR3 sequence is CSGRVLAGVGAGELFF. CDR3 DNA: TGCAGCGGCCGGGTCCTAGCGGGAGTGGGGGCCGGGGAGCTGTTTTTT.

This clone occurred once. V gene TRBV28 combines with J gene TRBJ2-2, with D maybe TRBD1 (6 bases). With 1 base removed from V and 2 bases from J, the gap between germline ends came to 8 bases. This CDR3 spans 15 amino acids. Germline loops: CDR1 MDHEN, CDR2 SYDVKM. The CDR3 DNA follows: TGTGCCAGCAGTTTATTCGGGACAAACACCGGGGAGCTGTTTTTT. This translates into CASSLFGTNTGELFF.

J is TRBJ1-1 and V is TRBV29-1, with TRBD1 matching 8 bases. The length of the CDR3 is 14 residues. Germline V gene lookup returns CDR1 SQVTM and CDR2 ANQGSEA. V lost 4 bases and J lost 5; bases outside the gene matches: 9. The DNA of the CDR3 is TGCAGCGTTGCTGTCAGGGGGCGCGAGACTGAAGCTTTCTTT. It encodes CSVAVRGRETEAFF.

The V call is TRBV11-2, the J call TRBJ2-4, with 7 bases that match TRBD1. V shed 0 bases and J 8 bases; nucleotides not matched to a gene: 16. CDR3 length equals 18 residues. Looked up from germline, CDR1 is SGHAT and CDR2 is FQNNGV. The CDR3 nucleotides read TGTGCCAGCAGCTTAGATGGACAGGTAATCTTACAGGAGGACATTCAGTACTTC. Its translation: CASSLDGQVILQEDIQYF. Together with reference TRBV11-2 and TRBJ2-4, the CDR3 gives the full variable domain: EAGVAQSPRYKIIEKRQSVAFWCNPISGHATLYWYQQILGQGPKLLIQFQNNGVVDDSQLPKDRFSAERLKGVDSTLKIQPAKLEDSAVYLCASSLDGQVILQEDIQYFGAGTRLSVL.

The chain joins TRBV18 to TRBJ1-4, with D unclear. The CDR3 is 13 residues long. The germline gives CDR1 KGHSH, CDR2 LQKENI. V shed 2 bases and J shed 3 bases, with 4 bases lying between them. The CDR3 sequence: CASSPNSNEKLFF. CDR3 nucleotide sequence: TGTGCCAGCTCACCAAACTCTAATGAAAAACTGTTTTTT.

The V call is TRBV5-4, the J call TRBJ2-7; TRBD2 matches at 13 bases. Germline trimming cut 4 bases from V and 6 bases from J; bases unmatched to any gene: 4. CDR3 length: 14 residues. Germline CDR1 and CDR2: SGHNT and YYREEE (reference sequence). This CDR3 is CASSPGLAGAEQYF. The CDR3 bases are TGTGCCAGCAGCCCCGGACTAGCGGGAGCCGAGCAGTACTTC.

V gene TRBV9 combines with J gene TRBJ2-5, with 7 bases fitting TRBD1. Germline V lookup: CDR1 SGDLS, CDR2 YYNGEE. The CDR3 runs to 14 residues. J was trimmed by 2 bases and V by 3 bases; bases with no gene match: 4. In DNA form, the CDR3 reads TGTGCCAGCAGCGGAACGGGACAGCAAGAGACCCAGTACTTC. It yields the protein CASSGTGQQETQYF.

For the CDR3, the DNA is TGCGCCAGCAGCCTGCTGGGGGCTACCGGGGAGCTGTTTTTT. Translated: CASSLLGATGELFF. The genes are TRBV5-1 and TRBJ2-2, with D possibly matching TRBD1 (6 bases). V lost 4 bases and J 5 bases, leaving 12 bases between the germline ends. Germline CDR1 is SGHRS and CDR2 is YFSETQ. This CDR3 has 14 amino acids.

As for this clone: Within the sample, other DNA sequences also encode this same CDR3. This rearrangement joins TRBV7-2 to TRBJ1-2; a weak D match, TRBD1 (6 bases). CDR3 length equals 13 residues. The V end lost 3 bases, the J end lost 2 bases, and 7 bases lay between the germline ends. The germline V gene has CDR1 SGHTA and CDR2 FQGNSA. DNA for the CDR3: TGTGCCAGCAGCTTTGACAGGAACTATGGCTACACCTTC. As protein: CASSFDRNYGYTF.

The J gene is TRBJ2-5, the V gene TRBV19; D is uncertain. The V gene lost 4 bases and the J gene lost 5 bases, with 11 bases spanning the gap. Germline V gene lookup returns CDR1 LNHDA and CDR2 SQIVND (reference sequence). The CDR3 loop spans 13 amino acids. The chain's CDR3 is CASSTYAGETQYF. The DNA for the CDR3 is TGTGCCAGTAGTACTTATGCCGGGGAGACCCAGTACTTC. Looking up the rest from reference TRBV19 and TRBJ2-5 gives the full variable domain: DGGITQSPKYLFRKEGQNVTLSCEQNLNHDAMYWYRQDPGQGLRLIYYSQIVNDFQKGDIAEGYSVSREKKESFPLTVTSAQKNPTAFYLCASSTYAGETQYFGPGTRLLVL.